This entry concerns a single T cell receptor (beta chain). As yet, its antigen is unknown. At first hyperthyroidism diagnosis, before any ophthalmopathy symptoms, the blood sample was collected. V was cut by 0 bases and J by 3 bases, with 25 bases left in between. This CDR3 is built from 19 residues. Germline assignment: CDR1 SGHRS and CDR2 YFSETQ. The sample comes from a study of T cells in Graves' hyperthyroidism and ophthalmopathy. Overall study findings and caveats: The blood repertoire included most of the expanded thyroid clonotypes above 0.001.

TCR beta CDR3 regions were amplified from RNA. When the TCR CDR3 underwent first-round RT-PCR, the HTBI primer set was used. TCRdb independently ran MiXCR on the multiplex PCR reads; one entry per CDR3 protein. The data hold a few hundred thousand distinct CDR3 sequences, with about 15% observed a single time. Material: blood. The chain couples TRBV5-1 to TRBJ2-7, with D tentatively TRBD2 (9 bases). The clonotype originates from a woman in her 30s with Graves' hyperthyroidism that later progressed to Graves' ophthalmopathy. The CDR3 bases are TGCGCCAGCAGCTTGGCCGGCAGGGGGCGCCTAGCGGGACACTACGAGCAGTACTTC. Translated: CASSLAGRGRLAGHYEQYF.